Listed below are T cell receptor beta chains from one sample, sequenced in a study of regulatory T cells in long-lasting Graves disease. Each CDR3 protein gets one entry after TCRdb re-called the multiplex PCR reads with MiXCR. The table records fewer than 450,000 distinct CDR3 sequences, over 14% of them present only once. These data were also reused for a study on T cells in Graves' hyperthyroidism and ophthalmopathy.

The input for sequencing was peripheral blood mononuclear cells (PBMCs), taken at new diagnosis, from a patient treated with antithyroid drugs. These receptor sequences come from a woman aged 40 to 49 with Graves disease. Each CDR3 is given with its conserved first and last residue. Each record gives: V gene, clone size, D gene, J gene, CDR3 DNA, CDR3 protein. D genes are given only for firm matches. Rows give clone size only sometimes, using once, few, many, or a class for an expanded clone.

>TRBV13|many|NA|TRBJ1-1
TGTGCCAGCAGCTTAGCGGGGGCGCCTGAAGCTTTCTTT
CASSLAGAPEAFF
>TRBV3-1|NA|NA|TRBJ1-6
TGTGCCAGCAGCCCACCAGGCCGGAATTCACCCCTCCACTTT
CASSPPGRNSPLHF
>TRBV5-1|many|TRBD1|TRBJ2-2
TGCGCCAGCAGCTTGGATGCAGGGGGCTTCACCGGGGAGCTGTTTTTT
CASSLDAGGFTGELFF
>TRBV18|many|NA|TRBJ2-1
TGTGCCAGCTCAACCGGGACTGGCTCCTACAATGAGCAGTTCTTC
CASSTGTGSYNEQFF
>TRBV20-1|many|TRBD2|TRBJ2-7
TGCAGTGCTTCCCGGGGGGGAGAGGCCAACGAGCAGTACTTC
CSASRGGEANEQYF
>TRBV14|NA|NA|TRBJ2-2
TGTGCCAGCAGCCAGGGGTGGGGCACCGGGGAGCTGTTTTTT
CASSQGWGTGELFF
>TRBV19|few|TRBD1|TRBJ1-5
TGTGCCAGTAGTATTTCCGGGACAGGGGGCGGTCAGCCCCAGCATTTT
CASSISGTGGGQPQHF
>TRBV6-1|many|NA|TRBJ2-7
TGTGCCAGCAGTGAAGCGGGCAATACCTACGAGCAGTACTTC
CASSEAGNTYEQYF
>TRBV27|many|TRBD1|TRBJ1-1
TGTGCCAGCAGTGGTGTTAGGGGGCGCGGTAACACTGAAGCTTTCTTT
CASSGVRGRGNTEAFF
>TRBV9|many|NA|TRBJ2-5
TGTGCCAGCAGCACCACCGGCGGGGAGACCCAGTACTTC
CASSTTGGETQYF
>TRBV3-1|NA|NA|TRBJ1-6
TGTGCCAGCAGCCAAGTGGTCGTCTCGGGGTCACCCCTCCACTTT
CASSQVVVSGSPLHF
>TRBV7-2|NA|TRBD2|TRBJ2-2
TGTGCCAGCAGCTTAGCACTAGCGGGAAGCGGGGAGCTGTTTTTT
CASSLALAGSGELFF
>TRBV6-1|many|NA|TRBJ1-2
TGTGCCAGCAACGAGGGCGGAGACTACTATGGCTACACCTTC
CASNEGGDYYGYTF
>TRBV2|many|TRBD2|TRBJ2-2
TGTGCCAGCAGTGACGGGCTAGCGGGAAACACCGGGGAGCTGTTTTTT
CASSDGLAGNTGELFF
>TRBV7-8|NA|NA|TRBJ2-2
TGTGCCAGCAGCGCTAGGAACACCGGGGAGCTGTTTTTT
CASSARNTGELFF
>TRBV6-1|many|TRBD1|TRBJ1-5
TGTGCCAGCAGTGAAGCAGGGGGGACAGTAAATCAGCCCCAGCATTTT
CASSEAGGTVNQPQHF
>TRBV5-5|few|TRBD1|TRBJ1-4
TGTGCCAGCAGCCCCCTGTCGACAGGGCTGAATGAAAAACTGTTTTTT
CASSPLSTGLNEKLFF
>TRBV3-1|many|TRBD2|TRBJ2-7
TGTGCCAGCAGCCAAGTGGCGGGAGCGATCAAGAACGAGCAGTACTTC
CASSQVAGAIKNEQYF
>TRBV28|many|TRBD2|TRBJ2-7
TGTGCCAGCAGCCCCTTACTAGCGGGGACCTACGAGCAGTACTTC
CASSPLLAGTYEQYF
>TRBV6-1|many|NA|TRBJ1-5
TGTGCCAGCAGTGAAGGGGGCTACCAGCCCCAGCATTTT
CASSEGGYQPQHF
>TRBV6-1|many|NA|TRBJ1-4
TGTGCCAGCAGTGAGGTACAACCCGAAAAACTGTTTTTT
CASSEVQPEKLFF
>TRBV6-1|NA|TRBD1|TRBJ1-2
TGTGCCAGCAGTACGGGACAGCCGGGGTATGGCTACACCTTC
CASSTGQPGYGYTF
>TRBV12-5|NA|NA|TRBJ2-1
TGTGCTAGTGGTTTGTTAGATTTTGAGCAGTTCTTC
CASGLLDFEQFF
>TRBV4-1|once|TRBD2|TRBJ2-1
TGCGCCAGCAGCCACTGGGGGGGGAATTCTAATGAGCAGTTCTTC
CASSHWGGNSNEQFF
>TRBV30|many|NA|TRBJ1-1
TGTGCCTGGGCCCGTATGACAGGCCTGAACACTGAAGCTTTCTTT
CAWARMTGLNTEAFF
>TRBV11-3|few|NA|TRBJ2-7
TGTGCCAGCAGCTTAGTTCCGGCTGATTCCTACGAGCAGTACTTC
CASSLVPADSYEQYF
>TRBV2|many|TRBD1|TRBJ1-2
TGTGCCAGCAGAGTAGACAGGGTGCATGGCTACACCTTC
CASRVDRVHGYTF
>TRBV12-3/TRBV12-4|NA|NA|TRBJ1-1
TGTGCCAGCAGTTTAGTCCCGAACTCGAACACTGAAGCTTTCTTT
CASSLVPNSNTEAFF
>TRBV2|few|TRBD2|TRBJ2-1
TGTGCCAGCAAGGGGATAACTAGCGGGTTGGATGAGCAGTTCTTC
CASKGITSGLDEQFF
>TRBV11-3|many|NA|TRBJ2-1
TGTGCCAGCAGCTTAGGAGTAGCAGCTGACAATGAGCAGTTCTTC
CASSLGVAADNEQFF
>TRBV12-3/TRBV12-4|many|NA|TRBJ2-5
TGTGCCAGCAGTGCCACGACAGAAGAGACCCAGTACTTC
CASSATTEETQYF
>TRBV6-2/TRBV6-3|many|TRBD1|TRBJ2-2
TGTGCCAGCAGTTGGCCGGGGACAGGGGGCTCCGGACGCACCGGGGAGCTGTTTTTT
CASSWPGTGGSGRTGELFF
>TRBV9|NA|TRBD2|TRBJ2-7
TGTGCCAGCAGCGTAGAAAGCGGGAGTGGCTACGAGCAGTACTTC
CASSVESGSGYEQYF
>TRBV12-3/TRBV12-4|many|NA|TRBJ2-3
TGTGCCAGCAGTTTTGGGCGGGAAACAGATACGCAGTATTTT
CASSFGRETDTQYF
>TRBV7-2|many|TRBD2|TRBJ2-7
TGTGCCAGCAGCTTAGGTGGGACTAGCGGGACCTACGAGCAGTACTTC
CASSLGGTSGTYEQYF
>TRBV15|few|NA|TRBJ1-1
TGTGCCACCAGCACGGACGGCCTTCTCCAAAGGGCTTTCTTT
CATSTDGLLQRAFF
>TRBV7-9|few|TRBD2|TRBJ2-4
TGTGCCAGCAGCCCAAATATCGGGGGGAAGGGAAACATTCAGTACTTC
CASSPNIGGKGNIQYF
>TRBV7-2|few|NA|TRBJ1-3
TGTGCCAGCAGCTTAGCTCCGGGGGCTCCTGGAAACACCATATATTTT
CASSLAPGAPGNTIYF
>TRBV5-1|many|NA|TRBJ2-5
TGCGCCAGCAGCCGAAGTGACAGGCCATCCGACCAAGAGACCCAGTACTTC
CASSRSDRPSDQETQYF
>TRBV3-1|many|NA|TRBJ2-3
TGTGCCAGCAGACACGGGACCACAGATACGCAGTATTTT
CASRHGTTDTQYF
>TRBV28|NA|NA|TRBJ2-7
TGTGCCAGCAGTTCAACGGGGAGTAGCTACTTC
CASSSTGSSYF
>TRBV7-3|many|NA|TRBJ2-3
TGTGCCAGCAGCAACCCGCGGACAGATACGCAGTATTTT
CASSNPRTDTQYF
>TRBV6-1|many|TRBD1|TRBJ2-1
TGTGCCAGCAGACGGACAGGGGGTCACAATGAGCAGTTCTTC
CASRRTGGHNEQFF
>TRBV10-1|many|NA|TRBJ2-5
TGCGCCAGCAGTGAGTCTTTAGAGACCCAGTACTTC
CASSESLETQYF
>TRBV2|many|TRBD1|TRBJ1-6
TGTGCCAGCCATGGGGGGACAGGGGGCAAGAATTCACCCCTCCACTTT
CASHGGTGGKNSPLHF
>TRBV28|many|NA|TRBJ1-6
TGTGCCAGCAGGCTCATCGGTTCACCCCTCCACTTT
CASRLIGSPLHF
>TRBV6-2/TRBV6-3|NA|NA|TRBJ2-1
TGTGCCAGCAGTTGGACGGCCTCCTACAATGAGCAGTTCTTC
CASSWTASYNEQFF
>TRBV10-3|many|NA|TRBJ2-2
TGTGCCATCAGTGAAAGGGCCGGGACGGCGAACACCGGGGAGCTGTTTTTT
CAISERAGTANTGELFF
>TRBV7-2|few|NA|TRBJ1-1
TGTGCCAGCAGCTTCGAGACAGAGAACACTGAAGCTTTCTTT
CASSFETENTEAFF
>TRBV29-1|NA|TRBD1|TRBJ1-1
TGCAGCGTAAGACAGGGGGCGACTGAAGCTTTCTTT
CSVRQGATEAFF
>TRBV6-2/TRBV6-3|many|TRBD2|TRBJ2-1
TGTGCCAGCAGTCGCACTAGCGGGAGGGGCAATGAGCAGTTCTTC
CASSRTSGRGNEQFF
>TRBV5-6|NA|NA|TRBJ2-1
TGTGCCAGCAGCTCAACTGGAAGGGGCAGTTATGATTTTGAGCAGTTCTTC
CASSSTGRGSYDFEQFF
>TRBV12-3/TRBV12-4|many|NA|TRBJ1-5
TGTGCCAGCAGTTTATCCACAGGGATCCAGCCCCAGCATTTT
CASSLSTGIQPQHF
>TRBV7-2|many|TRBD2|TRBJ2-7
TGTGCCAGCAGCTCTAACCCTGGAGTAGCGGGTGGGCAAGGGCAGTACTTC
CASSSNPGVAGGQGQYF